These T cell receptor beta chains were read from a single sample in a study of blood T cell repertoires in COVID-19. TCRdb's table, derived via immunoSEQ multiplex PCR, lists solely in-frame clones and lacks some. The repertoire holds around 100,000 clones, 86% seen once, with over 1.5% in the top ten. Sequenced: peripheral blood. Receptor source: a man at least 80 years old with acute or convalescent COVID-19. The CDR3 runs from the conserved cysteine through the conserved F or W. The D gene is left open where the match is weak. The size field is filled for only some rows; it gives once, few, many or a size class.

J gene: TRBJ2-1
D gene: TRBD2
clone size: .
V gene: TRBV24-1
CDR3 DNA: TGTGCCACCAGTGATCTAGCGGGAGGGGGGAGTGAGCAGTTCTTC
CDR3 protein: CATSDLAGGGSEQFF

J gene: TRBJ2-5
D gene: .
clone size: few
V gene: TRBV28
CDR3 DNA: TGTGCCAGCAGTTTAGTCCAGGCGGAGACCCAGTACTTC
CDR3 protein: CASSLVQAETQYF

J gene: TRBJ2-2
D gene: TRBD1
clone size: .
V gene: TRBV10-1
CDR3 DNA: TGCGCCAGCAGATCCGGGACAGGGAACACCGGGGAGCTGTTTTTT
CDR3 protein: CASRSGTGNTGELFF

J gene: TRBJ2-2
D gene: TRBD1
clone size: .
V gene: TRBV11-2
CDR3 DNA: TGTGCCAGCAGCTTAGGGACAGGGTGGAACACCGGGGAGCTGTTTTTT
CDR3 protein: CASSLGTGWNTGELFF

J gene: TRBJ1-3
D gene: TRBD1
clone size: .
V gene: TRBV9
CDR3 DNA: TGTGCCAGCAGCGCGGGACAGGGATCGGGAAACACCATATATTTT
CDR3 protein: CASSAGQGSGNTIYF

J gene: TRBJ1-2
D gene: .
clone size: .
V gene: TRBV13
CDR3 DNA: TGTGCCAGCAGCTTAAAGGGAGTTGGCCTTAACTATCATGGCTACACCTTC
CDR3 protein: CASSLKGVGLNYHGYTF

J gene: TRBJ2-2
D gene: .
clone size: .
V gene: TRBV18
CDR3 DNA: TGTGCCAGCTCACCACAACAGACGAACACCGGGGAGCTGTTTTTT
CDR3 protein: CASSPQQTNTGELFF

J gene: TRBJ1-1
D gene: .
clone size: .
V gene: TRBV6-5
CDR3 DNA: TGTGCCAGCAGTCCCGGGACACCGAACACTGAAGCTTTCTTT
CDR3 protein: CASSPGTPNTEAFF

J gene: TRBJ1-1
D gene: .
clone size: few
V gene: TRBV11-3
CDR3 DNA: TGTGCCAGCAGCCTGAACGGACAAGAAGCTTTCTTT
CDR3 protein: CASSLNGQEAFF

J gene: TRBJ2-6
D gene: TRBD1
clone size: .
V gene: TRBV19
CDR3 DNA: TGTGCCAGTAGTATATCGGGACAGGGAGTAGCGGCCTACTCTGGGGCCAACGTCCTGACTTTC
CDR3 protein: CASSISGQGVAAYSGANVLTF

J gene: TRBJ2-3
D gene: .
clone size: .
V gene: TRBV19
CDR3 DNA: TGTGCCAGTAGTATAGGTGGAGGGGTCACAGATACGCAGTATTTT
CDR3 protein: CASSIGGGVTDTQYF

J gene: TRBJ2-5
D gene: TRBD2
clone size: few
V gene: TRBV7-9
CDR3 DNA: TGTGCCAGCAGCCCCACGTTCGGGGAGGGAGAGACCCAGTACTTC
CDR3 protein: CASSPTFGEGETQYF

J gene: TRBJ2-2
D gene: TRBD2
clone size: .
V gene: TRBV6-5
CDR3 DNA: TGTGCCAGCAGTTACGCGGGAGGGAACACCGGGGAGCTGTTTTTT
CDR3 protein: CASSYAGGNTGELFF

J gene: TRBJ2-1
D gene: .
clone size: once
V gene: TRBV7-3
CDR3 DNA: TGTGCCAGCAGCTCAGGGAATACCTCTCCACAGTTCTTC
CDR3 protein: CASSSGNTSPQFF

J gene: TRBJ1-1
D gene: .
clone size: .
V gene: TRBV6-2/TRBV6-3
CDR3 DNA: TGTGCCAGCAGTTACTCGAGAGCCCTCAGGGCTGAAGCTTTCTTT
CDR3 protein: CASSYSRALRAEAFF

J gene: TRBJ2-3
D gene: .
clone size: .
V gene: TRBV18
CDR3 DNA: TGTGCCAGCTCACAGGAGTTGGTGGATACGCAGTATTTT
CDR3 protein: CASSQELVDTQYF

J gene: TRBJ2-1
D gene: TRBD2
clone size: .
V gene: TRBV7-9
CDR3 DNA: TGTGCCAGCAGTGGACTAGCGGGCCGCTCCTACAATGAGCAGTTCTTC
CDR3 protein: CASSGLAGRSYNEQFF

J gene: TRBJ2-7
D gene: .
clone size: .
V gene: TRBV7-9
CDR3 DNA: TGTGCCAGCAGCCCCAACGGGGTGAACGAGCAGTACTTC
CDR3 protein: CASSPNGVNEQYF

J gene: TRBJ2-7
D gene: TRBD2
clone size: .
V gene: TRBV4-3
CDR3 DNA: TGCGCCAGCAGCCAAGTTCGGGGGGGCGAGCAGTACTTC
CDR3 protein: CASSQVRGGEQYF

J gene: TRBJ2-2
D gene: .
clone size: .
V gene: TRBV7-9
CDR3 DNA: TGTGCCAGCAGCTTAGGCGACACTAACACCGGGGAGCTGTTTTTT
CDR3 protein: CASSLGDTNTGELFF

J gene: TRBJ1-1
D gene: .
clone size: .
V gene: TRBV6-1
CDR3 DNA: TGTGCCATCCTATTAAGGGGGAACACTGAAGCTTTCTTT
CDR3 protein: CAILLRGNTEAFF

J gene: TRBJ2-2
D gene: .
clone size: .
V gene: TRBV5-1
CDR3 DNA: TGCGCCAGCAGCTTGGAAGGAGGGCGAACCGGGGAGCTGTTTTTT
CDR3 protein: CASSLEGGRTGELFF

J gene: TRBJ2-7
D gene: TRBD2
clone size: .
V gene: TRBV18
CDR3 DNA: TGTGCCAGCTCACCAAGACTAGCGGGAGGATCCTACGAGCAGTACTTC
CDR3 protein: CASSPRLAGGSYEQYF

J gene: TRBJ1-5
D gene: .
clone size: .
V gene: TRBV15
CDR3 DNA: TGTGCCACCAGCAGAGATCCCGGGAATCAGCCCCAGCATTTT
CDR3 protein: CATSRDPGNQPQHF

J gene: TRBJ2-7
D gene: TRBD1
clone size: .
V gene: TRBV7-2
CDR3 DNA: TGTGCCAGCAGCTTAGGGACAGGGTCTGGCGAGCAGTACTTC
CDR3 protein: CASSLGTGSGEQYF

J gene: TRBJ2-3
D gene: .
clone size: .
V gene: TRBV7-9
CDR3 DNA: TGTGCCAGCAGCTTAGACAGGGGCACAGATACGCAGTATTTT
CDR3 protein: CASSLDRGTDTQYF

J gene: TRBJ1-3
D gene: .
clone size: .
V gene: TRBV12-3/TRBV12-4
CDR3 DNA: TGTGCCAGCTCCTCTTACTCTGGAAACACCATATATTTT
CDR3 protein: CASSSYSGNTIYF

J gene: TRBJ2-3
D gene: TRBD2
clone size: .
V gene: TRBV19
CDR3 DNA: TGTGCCAGTAGTATATATAGCGGGAGCACAGATACGCAGTATTTT
CDR3 protein: CASSIYSGSTDTQYF

J gene: TRBJ2-4
D gene: .
clone size: .
V gene: TRBV3-1/TRBV3-2
CDR3 DNA: TGTGCCAGCAGCCAAGAGGCGGGAGCCAAAAACATTCAGTACTTC
CDR3 protein: CASSQEAGAKNIQYF

J gene: TRBJ2-1
D gene: TRBD2
clone size: .
V gene: TRBV18
CDR3 DNA: TGTGCCAGCTCACCACCGACTAGCGGGAGCATGGGGCGGCAGTTCTTC
CDR3 protein: CASSPPTSGSMGRQFF

J gene: TRBJ2-7
D gene: .
clone size: .
V gene: TRBV19
CDR3 DNA: TGTGCCAGTAGTATCAGTACCGGGTCCTACGAGCAGTACTTC
CDR3 protein: CASSISTGSYEQYF

J gene: TRBJ1-1
D gene: .
clone size: .
V gene: TRBV19
CDR3 DNA: TGTGCCAGTAGTATCCTGGGCAGCCTGCTCCTGAACACTGAAGCTTTCTTT
CDR3 protein: CASSILGSLLLNTEAFF

J gene: TRBJ2-3
D gene: TRBD2
clone size: .
V gene: TRBV11-2
CDR3 DNA: TGTGCCAGCAGCTTAGATGGACTAGCGGGGCCAGATACGCAGTATTTT
CDR3 protein: CASSLDGLAGPDTQYF

J gene: TRBJ2-1
D gene: TRBD2
clone size: .
V gene: TRBV7-2
CDR3 DNA: TGTGCCAGCAGCCAAAGCGGGAGAAGCTCCTACAATGAGCAGTTCTTC
CDR3 protein: CASSQSGRSSYNEQFF

J gene: TRBJ2-5
D gene: .
clone size: .
V gene: TRBV5-5
CDR3 DNA: TGTGCCAGCAGCTTGGCCGAAGGAAGCGGGTGGGAGACCCAGTACTTC
CDR3 protein: CASSLAEGSGWETQYF

J gene: TRBJ2-7
D gene: .
clone size: .
V gene: TRBV23-1
CDR3 DNA: TGCGCCAGCAGTCAAGTACGGCCAGGGCCGAGCTCCTACGAGCAGTACTTC
CDR3 protein: CASSQVRPGPSSYEQYF

J gene: TRBJ2-2
D gene: .
clone size: once
V gene: TRBV28
CDR3 DNA: TGTGCCAGCAGTCCGAGGACCGGGGAGCTGTTTTTT
CDR3 protein: CASSPRTGELFF

J gene: TRBJ1-1
D gene: .
clone size: .
V gene: TRBV5-1
CDR3 DNA: TGCGCCAGCAGCCGGGGGGGCAGATTGAACACTGAAGCTTTCTTT
CDR3 protein: CASSRGGRLNTEAFF

J gene: TRBJ2-3
D gene: .
clone size: .
V gene: TRBV7-2
CDR3 DNA: TGTGCCAGCAGGATCAGCGGCACAGATACGCAGTATTTT
CDR3 protein: CASRISGTDTQYF

J gene: TRBJ2-1
D gene: .
clone size: .
V gene: TRBV5-6
CDR3 DNA: TGTGCCAGCAGCAGCTTGGTGCATATCGGGGGTGAGCAGTTCTTC
CDR3 protein: CASSSLVHIGGEQFF

J gene: TRBJ2-2
D gene: .
clone size: .
V gene: TRBV5-8
CDR3 DNA: TGTGCCAGCAGCTTGGATCGCGGGAACGCCGGGGAGCTGTTTTTT
CDR3 protein: CASSLDRGNAGELFF

J gene: TRBJ2-1
D gene: .
clone size: .
V gene: TRBV11-3
CDR3 DNA: TGTGCCAGCAGCCCCCAGGGAGGCCCCAATGAGCAGTTCTTC
CDR3 protein: CASSPQGGPNEQFF

J gene: TRBJ1-2
D gene: TRBD1
clone size: .
V gene: TRBV11-2
CDR3 DNA: TGTGCCAGCAGCCCGGGGACAGGGGACTATGGCTACACCTTC
CDR3 protein: CASSPGTGDYGYTF

J gene: TRBJ1-3
D gene: .
clone size: .
V gene: TRBV11-2
CDR3 DNA: TGTGCCAGCAGCTCACTCCGGACTGCGGCCGGAAACACCATATATTTT
CDR3 protein: CASSSLRTAAGNTIYF

J gene: TRBJ2-3
D gene: .
clone size: .
V gene: TRBV6-6
CDR3 DNA: TGTGCCAGCAGTTATGACTTAACAGATACGCAGTATTTT
CDR3 protein: CASSYDLTDTQYF

J gene: TRBJ2-5
D gene: .
clone size: .
V gene: TRBV5-6
CDR3 DNA: TGTGCCAGCAGCCGAGGACAGAACCAAGAGACCCAGTACTTC
CDR3 protein: CASSRGQNQETQYF

J gene: TRBJ1-5
D gene: .
clone size: .
V gene: TRBV5-6
CDR3 DNA: TGTGCCAGCAGCGAACAGGGATGGGGTCAGCCCCAGCATTTT
CDR3 protein: CASSEQGWGQPQHF

J gene: TRBJ1-2
D gene: .
clone size: .
V gene: TRBV28
CDR3 DNA: TGTGCCAGCAGTTTATCCCAGGTTTTCTATGGCTACACCTTC
CDR3 protein: CASSLSQVFYGYTF

J gene: TRBJ2-2
D gene: .
clone size: .
V gene: TRBV7-6
CDR3 DNA: TGTGCCAGCAGCTCGGAGCCGAACACCGGGGAGCTGTTTTTT
CDR3 protein: CASSSEPNTGELFF

J gene: TRBJ1-1
D gene: .
clone size: .
V gene: TRBV28
CDR3 DNA: TGTGCCAGCAGCTACTCGGGACAAACGAACACTGAAGCTTTCTTT
CDR3 protein: CASSYSGQTNTEAFF

J gene: TRBJ1-2
D gene: .
clone size: .
V gene: TRBV27
CDR3 DNA: TGTGCCAGCAGTTTGCGGATCGGGACACCACCTCTCTACTATGGCTACACCTTC
CDR3 protein: CASSLRIGTPPLYYGYTF

J gene: TRBJ2-7
D gene: TRBD2
clone size: .
V gene: TRBV7-2
CDR3 DNA: TGTGCCAGCAGCTTTGGGGAGGGCTCGAAGTACGAGCAGTACTTC
CDR3 protein: CASSFGEGSKYEQYF

J gene: TRBJ1-5
D gene: .
clone size: few
V gene: TRBV3-1/TRBV3-2
CDR3 DNA: TGTGCCAGCAGCCGGGGAGAACAGCCCCAGCATTTT
CDR3 protein: CASSRGEQPQHF

J gene: TRBJ2-2
D gene: .
clone size: once
V gene: TRBV29-1
CDR3 DNA: TGCAGCGCTGTAAGGGGTAGTCCCGGGGAGCTGTTTTTT
CDR3 protein: CSAVRGSPGELFF

J gene: TRBJ1-3
D gene: TRBD1
clone size: once
V gene: TRBV3-1/TRBV3-2
CDR3 DNA: TGTGCCAGCACAGGGTACAGGGGAGCAAACACCATATATTTT
CDR3 protein: CASTGYRGANTIYF

J gene: TRBJ2-1
D gene: TRBD1
clone size: once
V gene: TRBV7-2
CDR3 DNA: TGTGCCAGCAGCTTCCGGGACAGTTACAATGAGCAGTTCTTC
CDR3 protein: CASSFRDSYNEQFF

J gene: TRBJ2-5
D gene: TRBD2
clone size: .
V gene: TRBV19
CDR3 DNA: TGTGCCAGTAGTTCGCGGGGACTAGCGGGAGTAGAGACCCAGTACTTC
CDR3 protein: CASSSRGLAGVETQYF

J gene: TRBJ2-5
D gene: TRBD2
clone size: .
V gene: TRBV6-2/TRBV6-3
CDR3 DNA: TGTGCCAGCAGTTACTCCGGACTAGCGGGAGGGCCTTGGGAGACCCAGTACTTC
CDR3 protein: CASSYSGLAGGPWETQYF

J gene: TRBJ1-2
D gene: .
clone size: .
V gene: TRBV5-1
CDR3 DNA: TGCGCCAGCAGCTTGGCAGCGGGACTAAACTATGGCTACACCTTC
CDR3 protein: CASSLAAGLNYGYTF

J gene: TRBJ2-2
D gene: .
clone size: .
V gene: TRBV5-6
CDR3 DNA: TGTGCCAGCAGCTTGGGGCCCGGAGGGACCGGGGAGCTGTTTTTT
CDR3 protein: CASSLGPGGTGELFF